Many counts were recorded for the clone carrying this TCR beta chain. The antigen remains undetermined. Per germline, CDR1 SGHTA and CDR2 FQGNSA. V was shortened by 6 bases and J by 3 bases, with 12 bases between the two germline ends. The CDR3 extends over 13 amino acids. This entry belongs to a study of blood T cells in healthy people across ages. Study-level findings and limits: Donors of long life had a larger count of naive CD4+ cells and greater diversity than aged donors.

It was with a sample-barcoded 5' primer and a J-beta primer mix that a second PCR of roughly 6 to 12 cycles was run. The template-switch adaptor was a 5' adaptor with 12 random nucleotides. It tagged each cDNA molecule. Each of the samples gave a minimum of 2.5 million paired-end reads that contained CDR3. TCRdb re-called the 5' RACE reads through MiXCR, storing one row per CDR3 protein. The table includes hundreds of thousands of distinct CDR3 sequences, roughly 53% detected once. RNA extraction gave at least 5 micrograms of total RNA per sample. Material for sequencing was blood. The sequence was collected from a man older than 75 in good health. This chain uses TRBV7-2 with TRBJ2-7; tentatively, D is TRBD1 or TRBD2 (5 bases each). The CDR3 sequence is CASSLTGGYEQYF. In DNA form, the CDR3 reads TGTGCCAGCAGTCTGACTGGGGGCTACGAGCAGTACTTC.